Detailed here is one T cell receptor beta chain. What this receptor recognizes is not known. Base-call qualities are not available, and no considerably larger clone is one nucleotide away. This sample is part of a study of blood T cell repertoires in COVID-19 (dated by TCRdb to about 2020). General notes on the study: Collaborator samples came from the United States, Italy and Spain and covered acute and convalescent phases of COVID-19. The prospective study material was composed of cDNA or gDNA derived from T cells, B-cell-depleted T cells, or PBMCs. Deeply sampled blood TCRbeta repertoires from subjects exposed to, actively infected with, or recovered from COVID-19 were included in the dataset. The repertoires were released in a freely available public database intended as a resource for research on the immune response to SARS-CoV-2. Samples were obtained from the ongoing ImmuneRACE study (first 160 participants) and from approximately 1,200 subjects provided by 6 global collaborators. The sample metadata nearly always contained a de-identified subject ID, COVID-19 status, age in years and sex. Where available, HLA class I and class II types were taken from metadata supplied by the sample provider and were not determined by assay-based typing. What the authors observed across the whole study: The amount of clinical and demographic metadata varied by source and participant and was provided uncurated.

Collaborating institutions collected whole blood in K2EDTA tubes following their own protocols. For TCRbeta analysis, collaborator samples were shipped as frozen whole blood, as isolated PBMCs, or as DNA extracted from either sample type. Inclusive of the bounding cysteine and phenylalanine, the CDR3 is 14 residues long. The CDR3 DNA has 42 bases and is translated from base 1. Looking up the germline V gene yields CDR1 LGHNA and CDR2 YSLEER. Relative to germline, V is 3 bases shorter and J is 0 bases shorter, with 8 bases between their ends. TCRbeta CDR3 regions were amplified from genomic DNA by means of the immunoSEQ Assay, a bias-controlled multiplex PCR. In the source study's methods: The number of nucleated cells in each sample was estimated from the amplification of reference gene primers within the assay. To quantify the absolute abundance of each unique TCRbeta CDR3 rearrangement, sequence reads were collapsed and filtered. Productive Simpson clonality was computed per sample as the square root of Simpson's diversity index over productive rearrangements. TCRdb limited this immuneACCESS table to in-frame rearrangements with V and J called. A share of clones is missing; checked studies link under half to unresolved V genes, and the rest is unexplained. Clone size and the V and J calls come from that table; the DNA yielded D and trimming. A total of 55,000 to 75,000 clones appear in this sample, roughly 85% of them only once. The ten largest clones represent 3.5% of the sample.

The sequencing sample was made of peripheral blood. This TCR was sampled from a man aged 55-75 years with acute or convalescent COVID-19. This chain is built from TRBV4-3 and TRBJ1-2; the D gene cannot be resolved reliably. The DNA is as follows: TGCGCCAGCAGCCAGATCGGGACTAACTATGGCTACACCTTC. Its amino acids are CASSQIGTNYGYTF.